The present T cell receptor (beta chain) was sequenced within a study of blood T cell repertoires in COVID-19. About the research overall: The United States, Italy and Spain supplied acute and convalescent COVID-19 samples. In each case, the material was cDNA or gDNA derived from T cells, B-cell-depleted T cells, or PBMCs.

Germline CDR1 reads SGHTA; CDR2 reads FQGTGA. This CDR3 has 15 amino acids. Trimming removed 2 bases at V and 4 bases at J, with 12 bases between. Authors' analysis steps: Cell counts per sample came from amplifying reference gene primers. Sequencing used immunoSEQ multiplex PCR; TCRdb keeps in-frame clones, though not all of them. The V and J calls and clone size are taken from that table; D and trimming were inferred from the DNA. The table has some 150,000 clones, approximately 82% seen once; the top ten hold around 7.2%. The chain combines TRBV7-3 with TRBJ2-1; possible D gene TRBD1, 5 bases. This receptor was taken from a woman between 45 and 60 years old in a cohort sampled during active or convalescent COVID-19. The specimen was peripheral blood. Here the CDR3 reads CASSLGQGIYNEQFF. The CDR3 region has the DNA TGTGCCAGCAGCTTAGGCCAGGGAATTTACAATGAGCAGTTCTTC.